These 21 T cell receptor beta chains came from one sample sequenced in a study of T cells expressing NK-cell markers. TCRdb re-analyzed the 5' RACE reads; it lists each CDR3 protein once, without DNA. The table for this sample gives about 440,000 distinct CDR3 sequences. The source material was blood T cells: a sorted CD56 or NKG2C T cell subset, CD4+ or CD8+ T cells, or bulk PBMC T cells (not recorded which). The source is a woman aged 18 to 75 in good health.

The chain recombines TRBV7-2 with TRBJ2-1; lacking DNA, the TRBD1 call made by TCRdb goes unchecked. Germline lookup yields CDR1 SGHTA and CDR2 FQGNSA. The CDR3 loop spans 14 amino acids. The CDR3: CASSSSLDGNEQFF.

The chain has TRBV20-1 and TRBJ2-7; TCRdb's D call of TRBD1 is untestable without DNA. The CDR3 runs to 15 residues. In germline, CDR1 is DFQATT, CDR2 SNEGSKA (reference sequence). The CDR3 loop reads CSARDLAGRKYEQYF.

This sequence joins TRBV29-1 and TRBJ2-2. This CDR3 has 12 residues. CDR1 and CDR2 from the germline V gene are SQVTM and ANQGSEA. The CDR3 sequence is CSVLQETGELFF.

The chain has TRBV6-2 or TRBV6-3 and TRBJ1-3. Germline-derived CDR1 and CDR2 are MNHEY and SVGEGT. The CDR3 loop spans 14 amino acids. The CDR3 spells CASSTQSGGNTIYF.

The chain uses TRBV5-1 and TRBJ1-1; TCRdb calls TRBD1, which cannot be checked without DNA. The CDR3 consists of 15 residues. Germline V lookup: CDR1 SGHRS, CDR2 YFSETQ. This chain's CDR3 is CASSPDSAAVNEAFF.

The chain combines TRBV6-2 or TRBV6-3 with TRBJ2-3; the D gene TCRdb calls, TRBD2, cannot be checked with no DNA. Germline CDR1 and CDR2: MNHEY and SVGEGT. CDR3 size: 15 residues. The CDR3 loop reads CASRREREVTDTQYF.

The chain recombines TRBV4-3 with TRBJ1-3; TCRdb outputs TRBD1, but without DNA this stays unchecked. The CDR3 loop spans 15 amino acids. The V gene's germline CDR1 is LGHNA and CDR2 YSLEER. This CDR3 is CASSQARGTGNTIYF.

The chain is built from TRBV11-2 and TRBJ1-6; with no DNA, the TCRdb D assignment of TRBD1 cannot be verified. Germline V lookup: CDR1 SGHAT, CDR2 FQNNGV. The CDR3 totals 15 residues. The CDR3 sequence: CASRRFGQGDSPLHF. Supplemented by reference TRBV11-2 and TRBJ1-6, the full variable domain reads EAGVAQSPRYKIIEKRQSVAFWCNPISGHATLYWYQQILGQGPKLLIQFQNNGVVDDSQLPKDRFSAERLKGVDSTLKIQPAKLEDSAVYLCASRRFGQGDSPLHFGNGTRLTVT.

This chain links TRBV5-1 with TRBJ2-5; absent DNA, TCRdb's TRBD2 call cannot be checked. The CDR3 length is 15 residues. From germline, CDR1 is SGHRS and CDR2 YFSETQ. The chain's CDR3 is CASSRTGLEQETQYF.

The chain is built from TRBV10-1 and TRBJ1-1; TCRdb lists TRBD1, though no DNA is available to test this call. This CDR3 contains 15 residues. Germline CDR1 reads WNHNN; CDR2 reads SYGVQD (reference sequence). CDR3 region: CASSEGGSFDREAFF.

This sequence joins TRBV6-1 and TRBJ1-5. Germline CDR1 MNHNS, CDR2 SASEGT. The CDR3 spans 15 residues. The CDR3 sequence: CASSKPDKMNQPQHF.

The gene calls are TRBV12-3 or TRBV12-4 and TRBJ2-7; the D call of TRBD1 rests on TCRdb alone, since no DNA is present to check it. The CDR3 runs 12 residues. The chain's CDR3 is CASWNGQGEQYF.

This chain connects TRBV29-1 to TRBJ1-1; TCRdb indicates TRBD1, and absent DNA this call remains unverified. In germline, CDR1 is SQVTM, CDR2 ANQGSEA. This CDR3 has 13 amino acids. CDR3 loop: CSVVGTQNTEAFF.

The chain uses TRBV7-3 and TRBJ2-1; TCRdb designates TRBD2, a call that cannot be tested without DNA. This CDR3 contains 16 residues. Germline CDR1 SGHTA, CDR2 FQGTGA. The CDR3 is CASSPSGGRLRNEQFF. The whole variable domain, filled in from reference TRBV7-3 and TRBJ2-1, reads GAGVSQTPSNKVTEKGKYVELRCDPISGHTALYWYRQSLGQGPEFLIYFQGTGAADDSGLPNDRFFAVRPEGSVSTLKIQRTERGDSAVYLCASSPSGGRLRNEQFFGPGTRLTVL.

The chain joins TRBV7-2 to TRBJ1-6; TCRdb's D call of TRBD1 is untestable without DNA. CDR3 length: 15 amino acids. Germline V CDR1 and CDR2: SGHTA, FQGNSA. CDR3 sequence reads: CASSLGTGSDSPLHF. Looking up the rest from reference TRBV7-2 and TRBJ1-6 gives the full variable domain: GAGVSQSPSNKVTEKGKDVELRCDPISGHTALYWYRQSLGQGLEFLIYFQGNSAPDKSGLPSDRFSAERTGGSVSTLTIQRTQQEDSAVYLCASSLGTGSDSPLHFGNGTRLTVT.

The CDR3: CASSLTRSETQYF. The chain has TRBV12-3 or TRBV12-4 and TRBJ2-5. This CDR3 spans 13 amino acids.

The chain couples TRBV10-3 to TRBJ2-5. This CDR3 has 12 residues. Germline V lookup: CDR1 ENHRY, CDR2 SYGVKD. The CDR3 region is CAIRDSQETQYF.

The rearrangement links TRBV20-1 to TRBJ2-5; TCRdb designates TRBD1, a call that cannot be tested without DNA. The CDR3 loop spans 14 amino acids. CDR1 is DFQATT and CDR2 is SNEGSKA in the germline V gene (reference sequence). CDR3 residues: CSATLRQDQETQYF.

The rearrangement links TRBV20-1 to TRBJ2-4; TCRdb's D gene call, TRBD1, goes unchecked for lack of DNA. Germline-derived CDR1 and CDR2 are DFQATT and SNEGSKA (reference sequence). There are 14 residues in the CDR3. CDR3 in amino acids: CSGGGQLAKNIQYF.

The chain employs TRBV20-1 and TRBJ2-3. Germline V gene data show CDR1 as DFQATT and CDR2 as SNEGSKA (reference sequence). This CDR3 is built from 14 residues. The CDR3 loop reads CSAREPSGLSTQYF.

The V and J genes are TRBV7-2 and TRBJ2-3; with no DNA, the TCRdb D assignment of TRBD1 cannot be verified. This CDR3 has 15 residues. Germline lookup yields CDR1 SGHTA and CDR2 FQGNSA. CDR3: CASSMGGANADTQYF.